The next 4 T cell receptor beta chains were all read from a single sample in a study of cytomegalovirus exposure and HLA in healthy donors. Amplification used 60 Vbeta primers and 13 Jbeta primers. This table comes from immunoSEQ multiplex PCR, and its TCRdb copy is limited to in-frame clones, with some not included. The sample lists 95,000 to 150,000 clones; roughly four fifths were seen once. Sequencing input: PBMCs. These receptors were collected from a man aged 18 to 30 in good health and CMV-seronegative.

The chain joins TRBV6-5 to TRBJ1-2, with D perhaps matching TRBD1 (6 bases). The V gene lost 2 bases and the J gene lost 3 bases, with 10 bases spanning the gap. Germline V gives CDR1 MNHEY, CDR2 SVGAGI. The CDR3 is 14 amino acids. CDR3 sequence reads: CASSYNQGYYGYTF. DNA for the CDR3: TGTGCCAGCAGTTACAACCAGGGGTACTATGGCTACACCTTC.

The rearrangement links TRBV6-1 to TRBJ2-4; unclear D gene. The CDR3 has 14 residues. Germline CDR1 reads MNHNS; CDR2 reads SASEGT. V lost 1 base and J 6 bases, leaving 10 bases between the germline ends. The DNA for the CDR3 is TGTGCCAGCAGTGAAGTAAAGCTGGTAAACATTCAGTACTTC. This sequence encodes CASSEVKLVNIQYF.

This chain uses TRBV5-1 with TRBJ2-5; 7 bases match TRBD1. The J call may be in error: the DNA end matches TRBJ2-7 better. The CDR3 runs 16 residues. From germline, CDR1 is SGHRS and CDR2 YFSETQ. CDR3 sequence (DNA): TGCGCCAGCAGCTTCGTAGATGGGACAGTAACCTACGAGCAGTACTTC. Amino acids: CASSFVDGTVTYEQYF.

V gene TRBV5-6 combines with J gene TRBJ2-5; D is unresolved. The closer fit of TRBJ2-7 to the DNA end suggests the J call may be wrong. Germline V gene lookup returns CDR1 SGHDT and CDR2 YYEEEE. The CDR3 runs 13 residues. CDR3 loop: CASSFLTVREQYF. DNA of the CDR3: TGTGCCAGCAGCTTTTTAACGGTGCGCGAGCAGTACTTC.